The source of this T cell receptor beta chain is a study of T-cell reconstitution after alpha-beta-depleted transplantation in children. This clonotype was seen more than once but under ten times. TCRbeta library preparation incorporated unique molecular identifiers. TCRdb used MiXCR to reprocess the PCR reads, holding one entry per CDR3 protein. Altogether some 350,000 distinct CDR3 sequences are present, about 9.4% being singletons, with the ten largest covering more than 2%. The CDR3 extends over 14 amino acids. Germline V lookup: CDR1 DFQATT, CDR2 SNEGSKA (reference sequence). Between the trimmed V and J ends, which lost 6 bases and 5 bases, there was a span of 19 bases.

The receptor was derived from a human donor who donated a stem cell graft to a child with acute lymphoblastic leukemia. This chain joins TRBV20-1 and TRBJ1-2; perhaps TRBD1 as D (6 bases). The starting material was PBMCs from the stem cell graft donor, obtained from the stem cell graft. The CDR3 DNA reads TGCAGTGCCCGTCTAGGCGGGACATTTTATGGCTACACCTTC. Its protein is CSARLGGTFYGYTF.